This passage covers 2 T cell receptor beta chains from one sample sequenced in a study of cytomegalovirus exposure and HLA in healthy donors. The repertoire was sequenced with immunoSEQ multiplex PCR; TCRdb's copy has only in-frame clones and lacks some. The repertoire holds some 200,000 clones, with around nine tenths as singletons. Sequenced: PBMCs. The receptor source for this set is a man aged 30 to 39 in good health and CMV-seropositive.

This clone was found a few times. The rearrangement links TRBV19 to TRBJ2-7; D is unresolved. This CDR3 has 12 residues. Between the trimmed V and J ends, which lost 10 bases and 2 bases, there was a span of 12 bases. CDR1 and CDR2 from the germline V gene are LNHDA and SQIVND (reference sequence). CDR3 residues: CATTDSTYEQYF. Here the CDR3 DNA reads TGTGCCACTACCGACTCAACCTACGAGCAGTACTTC.

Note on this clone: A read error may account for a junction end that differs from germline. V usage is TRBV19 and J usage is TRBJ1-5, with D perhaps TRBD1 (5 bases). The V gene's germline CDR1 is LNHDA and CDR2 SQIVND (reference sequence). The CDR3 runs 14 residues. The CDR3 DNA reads TGTGCCAGTAGTATTGGGACCGCTAATCAGCTCCAGCATTTT. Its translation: CASSIGTANQLQHF.